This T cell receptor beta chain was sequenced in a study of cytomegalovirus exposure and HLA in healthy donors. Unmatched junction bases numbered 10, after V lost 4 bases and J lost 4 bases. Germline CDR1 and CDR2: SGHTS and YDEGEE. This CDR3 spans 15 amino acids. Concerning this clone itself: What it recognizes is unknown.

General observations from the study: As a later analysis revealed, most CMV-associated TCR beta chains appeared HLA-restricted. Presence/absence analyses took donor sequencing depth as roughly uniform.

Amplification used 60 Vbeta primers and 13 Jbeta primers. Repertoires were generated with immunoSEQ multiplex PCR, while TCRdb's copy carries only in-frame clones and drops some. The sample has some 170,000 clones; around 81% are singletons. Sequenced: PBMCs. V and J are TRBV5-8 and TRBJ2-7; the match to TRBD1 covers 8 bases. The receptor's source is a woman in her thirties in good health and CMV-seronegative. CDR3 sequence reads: CASSPAGRGLYEQYF. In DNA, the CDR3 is TGTGCCAGCAGCCCCGCGGGCAGGGGGCTTTACGAGCAGTACTTC.